Given below is one T cell receptor (beta chain) in context. Its specificity is not known. The germline V gene has CDR1 MNHGY and CDR2 SVAAGI. This CDR3 is built from 14 residues. J lost 5 bases, V lost 10 bases, and 9 bases had no gene match. Both 60 Vbeta primers and 13 Jbeta primers went into the PCR. The method was immunoSEQ multiplex PCR; TCRdb's version includes in-frame clones alone and lacks a portion of them. The sample has over 150,000 clones, about 90% seen once. This sample is drawn from a study of cytomegalovirus exposure and HLA in healthy donors. Study-level points and caveats: As a later analysis revealed, the rate of TCR association differed by HLA locus, with DRB1 most and HLA-C fewest. The only immune exposure information that was available was CMV serostatus. The study labeled under 200 TCR beta chains cytomegalovirus-associated. As a later analysis revealed, most CMV-associated TCR beta chains appeared HLA-restricted.

The chain employs TRBV6-9 and TRBJ1-4, with 8 bases that match TRBD1. Sequencing used PBMCs. The clonotype comes from a girl in the first two years of life in good health and CMV-seronegative. The CDR3 DNA is TGTGCCAACCCGGACAGGGAAGGGAATGAAAAACTGTTTTTT. Translation: CANPDREGNEKLFF.